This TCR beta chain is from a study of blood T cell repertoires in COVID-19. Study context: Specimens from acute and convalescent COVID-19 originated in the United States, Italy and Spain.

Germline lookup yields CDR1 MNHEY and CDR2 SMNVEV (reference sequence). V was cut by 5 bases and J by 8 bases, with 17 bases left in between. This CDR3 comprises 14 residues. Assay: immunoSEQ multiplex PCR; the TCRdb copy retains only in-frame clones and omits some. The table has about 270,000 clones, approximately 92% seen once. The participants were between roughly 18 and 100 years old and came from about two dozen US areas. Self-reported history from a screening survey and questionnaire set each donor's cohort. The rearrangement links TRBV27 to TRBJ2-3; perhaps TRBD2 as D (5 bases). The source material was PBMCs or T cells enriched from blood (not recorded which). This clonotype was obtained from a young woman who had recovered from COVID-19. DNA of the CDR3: TGTGCCAGCAGTAAATGGGAGCTCCTCCCTACGCAGTATTTT. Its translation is CASSKWELLPTQYF.